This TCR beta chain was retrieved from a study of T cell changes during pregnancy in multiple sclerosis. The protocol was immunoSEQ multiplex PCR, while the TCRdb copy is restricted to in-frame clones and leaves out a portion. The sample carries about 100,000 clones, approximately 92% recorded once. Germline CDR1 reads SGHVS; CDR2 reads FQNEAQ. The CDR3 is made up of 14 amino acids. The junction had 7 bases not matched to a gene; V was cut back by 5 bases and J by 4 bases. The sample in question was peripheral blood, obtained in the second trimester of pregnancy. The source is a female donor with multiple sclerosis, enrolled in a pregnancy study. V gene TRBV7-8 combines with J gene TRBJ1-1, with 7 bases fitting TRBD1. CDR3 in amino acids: CASSPQGSSTEAFF. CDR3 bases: TGTGCCAGCAGCCCACAGGGGTCGAGCACTGAAGCTTTCTTT.